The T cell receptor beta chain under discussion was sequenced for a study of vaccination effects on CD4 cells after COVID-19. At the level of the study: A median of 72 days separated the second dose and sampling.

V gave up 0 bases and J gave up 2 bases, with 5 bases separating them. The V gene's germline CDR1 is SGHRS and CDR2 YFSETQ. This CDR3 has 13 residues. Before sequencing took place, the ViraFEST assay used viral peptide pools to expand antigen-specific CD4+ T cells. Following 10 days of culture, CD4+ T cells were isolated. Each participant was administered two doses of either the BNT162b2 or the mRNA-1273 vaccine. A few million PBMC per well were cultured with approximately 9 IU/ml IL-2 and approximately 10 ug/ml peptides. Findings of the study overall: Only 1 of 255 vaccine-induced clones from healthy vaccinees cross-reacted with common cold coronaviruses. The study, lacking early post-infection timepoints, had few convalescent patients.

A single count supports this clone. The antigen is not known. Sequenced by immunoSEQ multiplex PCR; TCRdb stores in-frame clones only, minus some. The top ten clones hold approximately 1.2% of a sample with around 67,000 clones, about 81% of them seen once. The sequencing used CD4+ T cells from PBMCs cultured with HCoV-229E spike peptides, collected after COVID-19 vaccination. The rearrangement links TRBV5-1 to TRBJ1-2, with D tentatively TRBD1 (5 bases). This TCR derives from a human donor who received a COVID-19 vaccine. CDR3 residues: CASSLGQNYGYTF. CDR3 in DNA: TGCGCCAGCAGCTTGGGACAGAACTATGGCTACACCTTC.